Listed below are T cell receptor beta chains from one sample, sequenced in a study of blood T cell repertoires in COVID-19. Assay used: immunoSEQ multiplex PCR; TCRdb lists only in-frame clones, some missing. The repertoire holds roughly 250,000 clones, with around 83% as singletons. Sequencing was carried out using peripheral blood. The source is a woman aged 80 or over with acute or convalescent COVID-19. CDR3s include the opening cysteine and the closing phenylalanine or tryptophan. Each record gives: D gene, J gene, V gene, clone size, CDR3 protein, CDR3 DNA. D genes are given only for firm matches. Clone size is given for some rows only: seen once, a few or many times, or a class if the clone is expanded.

- | TRBJ1-2 | TRBV21-1 | - | CASPLRYGYTF | TGTGCCAGCCCCCTCCGCTACGGCTACACCTTC
TRBD1 | TRBJ2-7 | TRBV24-1 | few | CATSRDRGYEQYF | TGTGCCACCAGCCGGGACAGGGGCTACGAGCAGTACTTC
- | TRBJ1-3 | TRBV4-1 | - | CASSQDFGGIPGNTIYF | TGCGCCAGCAGCCAAGATTTCGGGGGGATCCCTGGAAACACCATATATTTT
- | TRBJ1-1 | TRBV2 | - | CASTPLGGAANTEAFF | TGTGCCAGCACACCCCTTGGAGGGGCGGCGAACACTGAAGCTTTCTTT
TRBD2 | TRBJ2-1 | TRBV3-1/TRBV3-2 | few | CASSQAGGRGEQFF | TGTGCCAGCAGCCAAGCGGGGGGGCGTGGTGAGCAGTTCTTC
TRBD2 | TRBJ2-7 | TRBV18 | once | CASSPGLAGLYEQYF | TGTGCCAGCTCACCAGGACTAGCGGGGTTGTACGAGCAGTACTTC
- | TRBJ1-1 | TRBV12-1 | - | CASLKGDTEAFF | TGTGCCAGCCTTAAGGGAGACACTGAAGCTTTCTTT
- | TRBJ2-2 | TRBV30 | - | CAWTREYNTGELFF | TGTGCCTGGACCCGAGAATATAACACCGGGGAGCTGTTTTTT
TRBD1 | TRBJ1-1 | TRBV7-3 | - | CASSRQGGHTEAFF | TGTGCCAGCAGCCGACAGGGGGGCCACACTGAAGCTTTCTTT
- | TRBJ1-5 | TRBV12-3/TRBV12-4 | - | CASRPGFNQPQHF | TGTGCCAGCAGACCCGGGTTCAATCAGCCCCAGCATTTT